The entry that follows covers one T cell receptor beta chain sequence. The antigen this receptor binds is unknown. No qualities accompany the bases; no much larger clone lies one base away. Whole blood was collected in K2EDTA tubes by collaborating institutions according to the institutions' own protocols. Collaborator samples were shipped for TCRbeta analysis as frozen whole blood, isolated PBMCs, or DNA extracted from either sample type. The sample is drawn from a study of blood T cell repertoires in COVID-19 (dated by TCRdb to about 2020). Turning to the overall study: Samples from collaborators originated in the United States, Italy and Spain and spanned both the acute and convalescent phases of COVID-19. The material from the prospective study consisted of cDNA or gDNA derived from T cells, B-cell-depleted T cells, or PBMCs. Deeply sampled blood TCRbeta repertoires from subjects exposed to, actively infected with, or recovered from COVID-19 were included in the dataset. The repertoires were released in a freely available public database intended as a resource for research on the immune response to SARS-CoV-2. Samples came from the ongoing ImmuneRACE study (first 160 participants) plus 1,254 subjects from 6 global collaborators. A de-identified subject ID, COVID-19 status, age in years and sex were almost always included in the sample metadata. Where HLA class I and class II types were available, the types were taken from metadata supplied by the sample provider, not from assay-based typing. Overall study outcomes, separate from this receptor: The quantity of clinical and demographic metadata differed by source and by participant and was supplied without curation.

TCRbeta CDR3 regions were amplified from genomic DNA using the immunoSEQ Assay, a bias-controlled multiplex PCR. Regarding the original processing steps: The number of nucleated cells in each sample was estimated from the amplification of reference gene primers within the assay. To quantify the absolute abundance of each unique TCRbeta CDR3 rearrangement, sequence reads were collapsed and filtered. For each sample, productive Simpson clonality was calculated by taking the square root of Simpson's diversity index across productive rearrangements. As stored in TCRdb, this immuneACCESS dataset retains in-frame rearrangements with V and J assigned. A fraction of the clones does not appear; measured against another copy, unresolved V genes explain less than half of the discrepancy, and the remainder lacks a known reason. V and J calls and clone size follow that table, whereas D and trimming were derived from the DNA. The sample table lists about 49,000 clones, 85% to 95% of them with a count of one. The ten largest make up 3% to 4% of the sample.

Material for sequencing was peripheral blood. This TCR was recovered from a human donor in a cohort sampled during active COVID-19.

For the CDR3, the sequence is CASSSSLGEQYV. The DNA sequence is TGTGCCAGCAGCTCCTCACTCGGGGAGCAGTACGTC. This sequence uses TRBV13 and TRBJ2-7, with the identity of the D gene unclear. Including the terminal cysteine and valine, the CDR3 comprises 12 residues. Only the CDR3 region is kept as DNA, spanning 36 bases read in frame from base 1. According to the germline V gene (reference sequence), CDR1 reads PRHDT and CDR2 reads FYEKMQ. V drops 4 bases and J drops 7 bases, leaving 11 bases in between.